This TCR beta chain is from a study of cytomegalovirus exposure and HLA in healthy donors. Whole-study results and caveats: A list of roughly 160 TCR beta chains associated with cytomegalovirus was given.

Comment on this clone: Antigen unknown. The same CDR3 is also encoded by other DNA sequences in this sample.

CDR1 SGHRS and CDR2 YFSETQ come from the germline V gene. This CDR3 comprises 15 residues. Losses at the gene ends were 0 bases for V and 5 bases for J; bases not matched to a gene: 3. The PCR had 60 Vbeta and 13 Jbeta primers. The data were produced by immunoSEQ multiplex PCR, yet TCRdb's version contains in-frame clones alone and is incomplete. The repertoire includes just over 150,000 clones, under 85% of them detected once, and about 1.3% sits in the top ten. This clonotype originated in a woman aged 25-40 years in good health and CMV-seronegative. V and J are TRBV5-1 and TRBJ2-3, with 10 bases identical to TRBD2. Material: PBMCs. The CDR3 here is CASSLAASGGDTQYF. The CDR3 DNA sequence: TGCGCCAGCAGCTTGGCAGCTAGCGGGGGAGATACGCAGTATTTT. The whole variable domain, remainder taken from reference TRBV5-1 and TRBJ2-3, is KAGVTQTPRYLIKTRGQQVTLSCSPISGHRSVSWYQQTPGQGLQFLFEYFSETQRNKGNFPGRFSGRQFSNSRSEMNVSTLELGDSALYLCASSLAASGGDTQYFGPGTRLTVL.